At least ten counts were recorded for the clone carrying this TCR beta chain. The data belong to a study of patients and donors after allogeneic stem cell transplantation. TCRdb itself ran the RT-PCR reads through MiXCR, one entry per CDR3 protein. Altogether 920,000 or so distinct CDR3 sequences are present, about a sixth being singletons, with the ten largest covering 5% to 6.5%. Germline loops: CDR1 SGHRS, CDR2 YFSETQ. V dropped 0 bases and J dropped 5 bases, with 12 bases sitting between them. The CDR3 is 15 amino acids. This receptor was taken from a human donor who was either an allogeneic HSCT recipient or a stem cell or donor lymphocyte infusion donor (not recorded which). It is not recorded whose cells these are; they may come from a transplant donor. Sequenced: blood, either unsorted or a sorted T cell fraction (not recorded which). This chain links TRBV5-1 with TRBJ2-1; possible D gene TRBD2, 5 bases. The CDR3 DNA follows: TGCGCCAGCAGCTTGGTGGCGGGTAGCCACAATGAGCAGTTCTTC. As protein: CASSLVAGSHNEQFF. Combining the CDR3 with reference TRBV5-1 and TRBJ2-1 gives the whole variable domain KAGVTQTPRYLIKTRGQQVTLSCSPISGHRSVSWYQQTPGQGLQFLFEYFSETQRNKGNFPGRFSGRQFSNSRSEMNVSTLELGDSALYLCASSLVAGSHNEQFFGPGTRLTVL.